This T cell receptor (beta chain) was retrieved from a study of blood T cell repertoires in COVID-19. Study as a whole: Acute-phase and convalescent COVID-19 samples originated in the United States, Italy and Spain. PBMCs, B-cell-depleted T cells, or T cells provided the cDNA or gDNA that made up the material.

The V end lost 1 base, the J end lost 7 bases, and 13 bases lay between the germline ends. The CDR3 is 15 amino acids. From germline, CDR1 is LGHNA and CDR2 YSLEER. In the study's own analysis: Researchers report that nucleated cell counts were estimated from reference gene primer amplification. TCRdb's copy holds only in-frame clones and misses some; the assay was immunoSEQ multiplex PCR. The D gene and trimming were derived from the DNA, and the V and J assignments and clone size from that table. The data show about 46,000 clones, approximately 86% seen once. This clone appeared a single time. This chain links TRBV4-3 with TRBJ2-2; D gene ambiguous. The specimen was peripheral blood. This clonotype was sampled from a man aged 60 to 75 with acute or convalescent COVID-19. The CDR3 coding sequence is TGCGCCAGCAGCCAAGGTCTTGCGAAGTTCGGGGAGCTGTTTTTT. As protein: CASSQGLAKFGELFF.